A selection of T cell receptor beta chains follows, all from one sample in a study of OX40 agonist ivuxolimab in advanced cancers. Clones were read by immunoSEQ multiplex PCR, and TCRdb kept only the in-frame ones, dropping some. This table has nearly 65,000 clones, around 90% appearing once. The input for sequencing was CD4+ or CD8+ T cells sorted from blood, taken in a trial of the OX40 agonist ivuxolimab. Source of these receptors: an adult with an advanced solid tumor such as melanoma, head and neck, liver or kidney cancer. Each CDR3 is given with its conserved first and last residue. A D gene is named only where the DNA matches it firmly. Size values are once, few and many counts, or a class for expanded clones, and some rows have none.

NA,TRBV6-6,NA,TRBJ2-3,TGTGCCAGCAGTTTAGAAGAAGTAACTAGCACAGATACGCAGTATTTT,CASSLEEVTSTDTQYF
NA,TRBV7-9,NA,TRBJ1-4,TGTGCCAGCGAGGGGCCGGGTAATGAAAAACTGTTTTTT,CASEGPGNEKLFF
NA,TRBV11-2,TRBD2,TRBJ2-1,TGTGCCAGCAGCGCATGGGCGGGAGGCGGGAACAATGAGCAGTTCTTC,CASSAWAGGGNNEQFF
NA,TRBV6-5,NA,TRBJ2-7,TGTGCCAGCAGTTACTCACAGGGGGGGACCTACGAGCAGTACTTC,CASSYSQGGTYEQYF
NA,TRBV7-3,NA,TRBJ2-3,TGTGCCAGCAGCTTCGGCGGGTCGGGCACAGATACGCAGTATTTT,CASSFGGSGTDTQYF
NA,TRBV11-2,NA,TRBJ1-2,TGTGCCAGCAGCTCAACAGGTCACCCTAACTATGGCTACACCTTC,CASSSTGHPNYGYTF
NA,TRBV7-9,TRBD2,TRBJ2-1,TGTGCCAGCAGCTTAGGGCTAGCGGGAGTATTCATGAATGAGCAGTTCTTC,CASSLGLAGVFMNEQFF
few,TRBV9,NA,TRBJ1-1,TGTGCCAGCAGCCCCCTGCCCATACGCGCAGACAGCCAGGGGTACACTGAAGCTTTCTTT,CASSPLPIRADSQGYTEAFF
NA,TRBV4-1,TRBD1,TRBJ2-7,TGCGCCAGCAGCAACCGGGACAGCTACGAGCAGTACTTC,CASSNRDSYEQYF
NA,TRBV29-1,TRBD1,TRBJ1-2,TGCAGCGTGGTGGGACAGATCTATGGCTACACCTTC,CSVVGQIYGYTF
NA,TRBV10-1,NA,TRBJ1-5,TGCGCCAGCAGTGATGGGGGGAGAAGGCAGCCCCAGCATTTT,CASSDGGRRQPQHF
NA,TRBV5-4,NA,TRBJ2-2,TGTGCCAGCAGCTTGGTAGAGAGTTCCTACACCGGGGAGCTGTTTTTT,CASSLVESSYTGELFF
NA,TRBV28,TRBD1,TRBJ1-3,TGTGCCAGCAGTTTGCACGACAGGGGTGCTGGAAACACCATATATTTT,CASSLHDRGAGNTIYF
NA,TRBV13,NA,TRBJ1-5,TGTGCCAGCAGCCAGGGAGGGGATAATCAGCCCCAGCATTTT,CASSQGGDNQPQHF
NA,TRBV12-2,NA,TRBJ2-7,TGTGCAAGTCGCTTAGAGGGGCGGGGTTACCGCTACGAGCAGTACTTC,CASRLEGRGYRYEQYF